This TCR beta chain is drawn from a study of cytotoxic CD8 clonotypes in ibrutinib-treated CLL. Produced via immunoSEQ multiplex PCR; TCRdb's table is partial and in-frame only. Here the sample spans some 300,000 clones, 70% to 80% being singletons. The material was PBMCs, obtained before ibrutinib treatment. The sequence was collected from a human donor with chronic lymphocytic leukemia.

The CDR3 loop reads CASSFTGLAGEGGETQYF. The CDR3 DNA follows: TGTGCCAGCAGCTTTACCGGACTAGCGGGAGAAGGCGGAGAGACCCAGTACTTC. The rearrangement links TRBV11-2 to TRBJ2-5; 13 bases are a match to TRBD2. This CDR3 comprises 18 residues. V lost 3 bases, J lost 4 bases, and 11 bases stayed unmatched. CDR1 SGHAT and CDR2 FQNNGV come from the germline V gene.